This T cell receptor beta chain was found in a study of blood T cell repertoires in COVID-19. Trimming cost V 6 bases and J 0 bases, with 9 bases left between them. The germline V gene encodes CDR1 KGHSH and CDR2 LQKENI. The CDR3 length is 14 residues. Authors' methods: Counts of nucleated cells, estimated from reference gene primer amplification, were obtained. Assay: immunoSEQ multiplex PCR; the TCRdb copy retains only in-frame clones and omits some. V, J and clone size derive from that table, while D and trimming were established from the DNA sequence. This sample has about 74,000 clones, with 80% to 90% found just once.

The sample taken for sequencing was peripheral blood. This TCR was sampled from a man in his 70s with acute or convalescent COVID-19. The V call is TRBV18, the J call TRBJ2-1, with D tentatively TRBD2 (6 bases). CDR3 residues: CASSSGSSYNEQFF. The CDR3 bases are TGTGCCAGCTCTAGCGGCAGCTCCTACAATGAGCAGTTCTTC.